Listed below are T cell receptor beta chains from one sample, sequenced in a study of beta chain features in type 1 diabetes. Profiling relied on immunoSEQ multiplex PCR, and the TCRdb table lists in-frame clones only, not all of them. The sample has 350,000 to 450,000 clones, roughly 12% seen once. Input material: naive CD4+ T cells from blood. These receptor sequences come from a woman aged 18-30 years with type 1 diabetes. The CDR3 runs from the conserved cysteine through the conserved F or W. A D gene is named only where the DNA matches it firmly. Size is omitted from some rows. Given values are once, few, many or a class for expanded clones.

size,J,D,V,DNA,CDR3
.,TRBJ2-3,.,TRBV5-4,TGTGCCAGCAGCGTTAGTGTGAGCACAGATACGCAGTATTTT,CASSVSVSTDTQYF
.,TRBJ2-5,.,TRBV6-5,TGTGCCAGCAGCTATACAGGGTTAATGGAGACCCAGTACTTC,CASSYTGLMETQYF
few,TRBJ2-1,TRBD2,TRBV28,TGTGCCAGCTCCTCTAGCGGGATCTCCTACAATGAGCAGTTCTTC,CASSSSGISYNEQFF
few,TRBJ2-2,TRBD2,TRBV25-1,TGTGCCAGCACCCTAGCGGGAGCCGGGGAGCTGTTTTTT,CASTLAGAGELFF
few,TRBJ2-3,TRBD2,TRBV9,TGTGCCAGCAGACCAATAGCGGGAGCAGATACGCAGTATTTT,CASRPIAGADTQYF
few,TRBJ2-3,.,TRBV29-1,TGCAGCGTTGATCTCAGGTCTGCAGATACGCAGTATTTT,CSVDLRSADTQYF
.,TRBJ2-3,.,TRBV5-5,TGTGCCAGCAGCTTGGAGAACCCCGGGGATACGCAGTATTTT,CASSLENPGDTQYF
.,TRBJ2-7,.,TRBV28,TGTGCCAGCAGTTTAGCTAGCTACGAGCAGTACTTC,CASSLASYEQYF
.,TRBJ2-6,TRBD1,TRBV2,TGTGCCAGCAGCACCACAGGGGCGTTATACTCTGGGGCCAACGTCCTGACTTTC,CASSTTGALYSGANVLTF
few,TRBJ2-5,.,TRBV7-8,TGTGCCAGCAGCTTAGCGGGACTTTTAGAGACCCAGTACTTC,CASSLAGLLETQYF
.,TRBJ2-5,TRBD1,TRBV7-7,TGTGCTAGCAGCTTTTGGGGACAGCCAGAGACCCAGTACTTC,CASSFWGQPETQYF
few,TRBJ2-7,.,TRBV28,TGTGCCAGCCGATCCTTGGGCAGGGAAGCCGAGCAGTACTTC,CASRSLGREAEQYF
few,TRBJ1-2,.,TRBV27,TGTGCCAGCAGCCAATTGTACAGACCTTATGGCTACACCTTC,CASSQLYRPYGYTF
few,TRBJ2-2,TRBD2,TRBV5-4,TGTGCCAGCAGCTCTAGCGGGAAGAACACCGGGGAGCTGTTTTTT,CASSSSGKNTGELFF
few,TRBJ2-3,.,TRBV7-2,TGTGCCAGTCGGGGAGGCACAGATACGCAGTATTTT,CASRGGTDTQYF
.,TRBJ2-1,.,TRBV2,TGTGCCAGCAGTGAACAGTTCAATGAGCAGTTCTTC,CASSEQFNEQFF
.,TRBJ1-6,.,TRBV27,TGTGCCAGTAGTCAGGGGTGGTCACCCCTCCACTTT,CASSQGWSPLHF
few,TRBJ2-3,TRBD1,TRBV7-9,TGTGCCAGCAGCTCAACGACAGGGGCTAGCACAGATACGCAGTATTTT,CASSSTTGASTDTQYF
few,TRBJ2-3,TRBD1,TRBV5-4,TGTGCCAGCAGGAATTCCGGGACAGGGCCCGCAGATACGCAGTATTTT,CASRNSGTGPADTQYF
.,TRBJ1-2,TRBD1,TRBV5-4,TGTGCCAGCAGCCCACAGGGGGCGAACTATGGCTACACCTTC,CASSPQGANYGYTF
few,TRBJ1-6,.,TRBV19,TGTGCCAGTAGTCTCGGGGAAACCAATTCACCCCTCCACTTT,CASSLGETNSPLHF
.,TRBJ1-1,.,TRBV13,TGTGCCAGTCGCGCGGGGGGCGGTCCCCGGGAAGCTTTCTTT,CASRAGGGPREAFF
few,TRBJ2-5,.,TRBV5-4,TGTGCCAGCAGCCCCGCCGTCGTCGGAGTCCAGTACTTC,CASSPAVVGVQYF
.,TRBJ1-1,TRBD1,TRBV19,TGTGCCAGTATTGCCCGGACAGGCCGGACTGAAGCTTTCTTT,CASIARTGRTEAFF
few,TRBJ2-7,TRBD1,TRBV5-4,TGTGCCAGCAGAAAGGGACAGGGGCCCATTCCTTCCTACGAGCAGTACTTC,CASRKGQGPIPSYEQYF
.,TRBJ1-4,.,TRBV4-3,TGCGCCAGCAGCCAAGATAGTCAGGGGCGGGCGGAAAAACTGTTTTTT,CASSQDSQGRAEKLFF
few,TRBJ1-1,TRBD1,TRBV28,TGTGCCAGCAGTTTTGGAGGGGGCAAGACTGAAGCTTTCTTT,CASSFGGGKTEAFF
.,TRBJ1-2,.,TRBV9,TGTGCCAGCAGCGTAACCGGGAACTATGGCTACACCTTC,CASSVTGNYGYTF
.,TRBJ2-7,TRBD1,TRBV2,TGTGCCAGTTATCAGGCCGGGACAGGGACCTACGAGCAGTACTTC,CASYQAGTGTYEQYF
.,TRBJ2-7,TRBD2,TRBV9,TGTGCCAGCAGCCCCCAGGGTAGCGGGCTCTACGAGCAGTACTTC,CASSPQGSGLYEQYF
few,TRBJ2-5,.,TRBV7-2,TGTGCCAGCAGCTTAGCGGGAGAAGGGGAGACCCAGTACTTC,CASSLAGEGETQYF
.,TRBJ1-3,.,TRBV30,TGTGCCTGGACCCTCAGGGCCCTCTCTGGAAACACCATATATTTT,CAWTLRALSGNTIYF
.,TRBJ1-2,TRBD1,TRBV5-4,TGTGCCAGCAGCCGGACAGGAAACTATGGCTACACCTTC,CASSRTGNYGYTF
.,TRBJ1-5,.,TRBV15,TGTGCCACCAGCAGAGTTCGGGAGCCCCAGCATTTT,CATSRVREPQHF
.,TRBJ1-4,TRBD1,TRBV7-9,TGTGCCAGCAGCTACAGGGACAGTTATAATGAAAAACTGTTTTTT,CASSYRDSYNEKLFF
few,TRBJ2-3,TRBD1,TRBV6-6,TGTGCCAGCAGTTTAGGAGACAGGGGGGATACGCAGTATTTT,CASSLGDRGDTQYF
few,TRBJ2-2,TRBD1,TRBV7-9,TGTGCCAGCGCCTTGGGGCAGGGGGCGTCCGGGGAGCTGTTTTTT,CASALGQGASGELFF
few,TRBJ1-1,.,TRBV14,TGTGCCAGCAGCCAAGGGGGGGGCTACACTGAAGCTTTCTTT,CASSQGGGYTEAFF
few,TRBJ2-5,TRBD2,TRBV30,TGTGCCTGGACTAGCGGACAAGAGACCCAGTACTTC,CAWTSGQETQYF
.,TRBJ2-5,.,TRBV10-3,TGTGCCATCAGTGAACGGACAGAAGAGACCCAGTACTTC,CAISERTEETQYF
.,TRBJ2-3,.,TRBV25-1,TGTGCCAGCAGTGTACAGGTTACAGATACGCAGTATTTT,CASSVQVTDTQYF
.,TRBJ2-7,TRBD1,TRBV29-1,TGCAGCGTTGAAGATCGGCAGGGGGTATACTACGAGCAGTACTTC,CSVEDRQGVYYEQYF
few,TRBJ1-2,.,TRBV14,TGTGCCAGCACCTCGCGGGCTAACTATGGCTACACCTTC,CASTSRANYGYTF
few,TRBJ2-3,TRBD1,TRBV2,TGTGCCACCGGGGACAGGGGCACAGATACGCAGTATTTT,CATGDRGTDTQYF
few,TRBJ2-7,TRBD2,TRBV11-3,TGTGCCAGCAGTCCCACTAGCGGGAGTCGGTACGAGCAGTACTTC,CASSPTSGSRYEQYF
.,TRBJ1-2,.,TRBV5-6,TGTGCCAGCAGCCTATTCCAGGGAAACTATGGCTACACCTTC,CASSLFQGNYGYTF
.,TRBJ2-7,.,TRBV7-2,TGTGCCAGCAGCCGGGGGGACAGGCCCTACGAGCAGTACTTC,CASSRGDRPYEQYF
.,TRBJ1-4,TRBD1,TRBV30,TGTGCCTGGCACCAGGGGGCAACTAATGAAAAACTGTTTTTT,CAWHQGATNEKLFF
.,TRBJ2-1,TRBD2,TRBV7-2,TGTGCCAGCAGCTTATCGAGACTAGCAGAGTACACGGATGAGCAGTTCTTC,CASSLSRLAEYTDEQFF
few,TRBJ1-6,TRBD1,TRBV7-2,TGTGCCAGCAGCCGCCTGACAGGGAGCTCCTATAATTCACCCCTCCACTTT,CASSRLTGSSYNSPLHF
few,TRBJ2-5,TRBD1,TRBV29-1,TGCAGCGTGAGGGGACAGAACCAAGAGACCCAGTACTTC,CSVRGQNQETQYF
.,TRBJ2-3,TRBD1,TRBV7-2,TGTGCCAGCAGCTCGGGGGACAGGGCGTATTTT,CASSSGDRAYF
.,TRBJ1-3,.,TRBV9,TGTGCCAGCAGCGCGCAGGGTAGTGGAAACACCATATATTTT,CASSAQGSGNTIYF